These 2 T cell receptor beta chains were all obtained from the same sample, sequenced in a study of spatial heterogeneity in lung cancer. The sample's time point: sample taken at primary tumor resection. Unsorted tumor, nontumor lung tissue or cryopreserved PBMC supplied the whole RNA. From the 5' RACE reads, TCRdb called clonotypes with MiXCR, one entry per CDR3 protein. The sample includes under 6,000 distinct CDR3 sequences, 28% of them seen just once. This sample comprised PBMCs, obtained at surgery. Every receptor here comes from a male donor with early-stage non-small cell lung cancer.

This clonotype has only a few counts. The chain employs TRBV7-2 and TRBJ1-5, with D unresolved. Trimming took off 5 bases at V and 6 bases at J, with 8 bases between the two ends. The CDR3 is 12 amino acids. CDR1 SGHTA and CDR2 FQGNSA come from the germline V gene. The CDR3 nucleotides are TGTGCCAGCAGCCCTACCGTTCAGCCCCAGCATTTT. This gives the protein CASSPTVQPQHF.

There are many counts of this clonotype. This chain connects TRBV29-1 to TRBJ2-3; D may be TRBD2 (6 bases). The CDR3 spans 15 residues. The V end lost 3 bases, the J end lost 2 bases, and 15 bases lay between the germline ends. Germline V gene lookup returns CDR1 SQVTM and CDR2 ANQGSEA. The CDR3 reads CSVDGESGPTDTQYF. In nucleotides, the CDR3 is TGCAGCGTTGACGGGGAAAGCGGGCCCACAGATACGCAGTATTTT.